Reported below is one TCR beta chain. CDR1 KGHDR and CDR2 SFDVKD come from the germline V gene. With 5 bases clipped from V and 2 bases from J, the junction kept 7 bases outside the gene matches. The CDR3 has 16 residues. This sample was taken from a study of blood T cell repertoires in COVID-19. Cohort 3 donors counted as recovered after two negative PCRs, clearance, or resolved symptoms. Profiled with immunoSEQ multiplex PCR; TCRdb holds only in-frame clones, not every one. This repertoire shows 190,000 or so clones, 85% found once; its top ten account for around a sixth. This receptor was taken from a man aged 40-49 years who had recovered from COVID-19. Sequencing was carried out using PBMCs or T cells enriched from blood (not recorded which). The J gene is TRBJ1-4, the V gene TRBV24-1; 7 positions agree with TRBD1. The CDR3 DNA sequence: TGTGCCACCAGTGCGGGCGGGACAGCCACTAATGAAAAACTGTTTTTT. Translating gives CATSAGGTATNEKLFF.